The text below deals with one TCR beta chain. The antigen remains undetermined. Trimming at V came to 5 bases and at J to 9 bases, leaving 5 bases not matched to a gene. Germline CDR1 reads MNHGY; CDR2 reads SAAAGT. The CDR3 extends over 14 amino acids. The data belong to a study of T cell repertoires in cytomegalovirus infection. TCRdb re-called the reads with MiXCR, one entry per CDR3 protein. Of 300,000 to 400,000 distinct CDR3 sequences listed, under 35% are singletons. Study-level results: The response measured ex vivo was dominated by TCR beta clonotypes (HLA-C-restricted and CMV-specific).

The chain recombines TRBV6-8 with TRBJ2-1, with 12 bases fitting TRBD2. This TCR derives from a human donor in good health (CMV status not recorded). Some clones in this sample may be carry-over from other donors' samples. The material sequenced was cultured PBMCs, taken from culture after CMV antigen stimulation. The CDR3 reads CASSLAGGRVEQFF. Here the CDR3 DNA reads TGTGCCAGCAGTCTAGCGGGGGGGCGGGTTGAGCAGTTCTTC.